This T cell receptor beta chain was sequenced for a study of blood T cell repertoires in COVID-19. A COVID-19 case was met by exposed participants within 2 weeks before study entry. On this clone itself: Distinct nucleotide sequences in the sample also encode this CDR3.

Assay used: immunoSEQ multiplex PCR; TCRdb lists only in-frame clones, some missing. Of 300,000 to 400,000 clones listed, about 85% are singletons. V lost 4 bases and J lost 6; bases outside the gene matches: 7. This CDR3 spans 15 amino acids. Germline-derived CDR1 and CDR2 are MDHEN and SYDVKM. This chain joins TRBV28 and TRBJ2-7, with 12 bases matching TRBD1. Material for sequencing was PBMCs or T cells enriched from blood (not recorded which). This clonotype was sampled from a woman aged 25 to 45 who had been exposed to COVID-19. The CDR3 DNA reads TGTGCCAGCAGTTCCCCGGGACAGGGGGCCGGCGAGCAGTACTTC. Protein sequence: CASSSPGQGAGEQYF.